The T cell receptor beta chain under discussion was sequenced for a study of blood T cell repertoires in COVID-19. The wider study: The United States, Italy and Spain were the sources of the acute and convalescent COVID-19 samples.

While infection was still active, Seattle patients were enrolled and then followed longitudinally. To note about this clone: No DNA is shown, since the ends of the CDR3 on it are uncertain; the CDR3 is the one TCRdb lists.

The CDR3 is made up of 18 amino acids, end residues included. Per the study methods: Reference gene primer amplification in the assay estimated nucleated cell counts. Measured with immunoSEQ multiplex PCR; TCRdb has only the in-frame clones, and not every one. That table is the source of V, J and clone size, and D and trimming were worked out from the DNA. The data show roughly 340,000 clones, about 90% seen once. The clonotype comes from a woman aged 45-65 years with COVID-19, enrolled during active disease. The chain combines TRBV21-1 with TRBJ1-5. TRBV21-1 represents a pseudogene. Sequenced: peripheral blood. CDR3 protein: CASSKRMRWGGGNQPQHF.